This T cell receptor beta chain was recorded in a study of fetal regulatory T cell absence and autoimmunity. Overall study findings and caveats: In IPEX syndrome, oligoclonal enrichment was read as supporting prenatal antigen-driven autoimmunity in the pancreas. Compared with cord blood, pancreas showed oligoclonal TCR enrichment, some clones over 80-fold. Cord blood and pancreas showed broadly similar TRB gene family usage.

This was a survey-level run. TCRdb's copy holds only in-frame clones and misses some; the assay was immunoSEQ multiplex PCR. The sample includes approximately 94,000 clones, 72% of them seen just once. Trimming stripped 0 bases from V and 2 bases from J, with 11 bases between. Germline lookup yields CDR1 LGHNA and CDR2 YNFKEQ. CDR3 length: 15 amino acids. Turning to this clone: Antigen unknown.

Material: pancreas tissue. The sequence came from a male donor with IPEX syndrome. The genes are TRBV4-2 and TRBJ2-7; D not certain. The CDR3 nucleotides read TGTGCCAGCAGCCAAGATCTCGGCGGCACCTACGAGCAGTACTTC. It is translated as CASSQDLGGTYEQYF.